The 29 T cell receptor beta chains below all came from one sample that was sequenced in a study of blood T cells in healthy people across ages. The authors ran a second PCR of about 7 to 12 cycles using a sample-barcoded 5' primer and a J-beta primer mix. TCRdb redid the calling of the 5' RACE reads with MiXCR, one entry per CDR3 protein. The sample yields approximately 290,000 distinct CDR3 sequences, 27% seen once. The sequenced material came from blood. Every receptor here comes from an older woman in good health.

The chain is built from TRBV12-3 or TRBV12-4 and TRBJ1-5, with D possibly TRBD1 on 5 matching bases. The CDR3 extends over 14 amino acids. Trimming pared 5 bases from V and 9 bases from J, leaving 17 bases between. The CDR3 region is CASSPRQGGRPQHF. The CDR3 region has the DNA TGTGCCAGCAGTCCCCGGCAGGGAGGGCGGCCCCAGCATTTT.

The V and J genes are TRBV28 and TRBJ2-7, with D uncertain. With 3 bases removed from V and 7 bases from J, the gap between germline ends came to 16 bases. Germline values: CDR1 MDHEN, CDR2 SYDVKM. CDR3 size: 14 residues. The CDR3 sequence is CASSLGRRPAEQYF. The DNA for the CDR3 is TGTGCCAGCAGTTTGGGCAGGCGACCGGCTGAGCAGTACTTC.

There are a few counts of this clonotype. V usage is TRBV5-1 and J usage is TRBJ2-1; possibly TRBD2 for D (5 bases). The CDR3 contains 18 residues. CDR1 SGHRS and CDR2 YFSETQ come from the germline V gene. Trimming pared 4 bases from V and 6 bases from J, leaving 26 bases between. The CDR3 region has the DNA TGCGCCAGCAGCAGAGGGCAGAACACCTCCTCCCCCAGCAATGAGCAGTTCTTC. Translated: CASSRGQNTSSPSNEQFF.

This clonotype was observed a handful of times. This chain uses TRBV6-6 with TRBJ2-5; unclear D gene. The end of the DNA aligns better with TRBJ2-7, so the J call may be wrong. The germline gives CDR1 MNHNY, CDR2 SVGAGI (reference sequence). The CDR3 runs 14 residues. The CDR3 DNA sequence: TGTGCCAGCAGCCCTACGGCCCAGTGGGGCGAGCAGTACTTC. Protein sequence: CASSPTAQWGEQYF.

This clonotype was counted only a few times. J is TRBJ1-1 and V is TRBV7-2; possible D gene TRBD1, 6 bases. Trimming removed 3 bases from V and 1 base from J, with 9 bases in between. This CDR3 comprises 14 residues. Germline V gene data show CDR1 as SGHTA and CDR2 as FQGNSA. The CDR3 DNA follows: TGTGCCAGCAGCTTGAACAGGGCGAACACTGAAGCTTTCTTT. Amino acids: CASSLNRANTEAFF.

The rearrangement links TRBV20-1 to TRBJ1-5; TRBD1 might be the D (5 bases). V was pared by 0 bases and J by 4 bases, with 13 bases between. Germline V lookup: CDR1 DFQATT, CDR2 SNEGSKA (reference sequence). The CDR3 is made up of 15 amino acids. This CDR3 reads CSAREGRGLNQPQHF. CDR3 bases: TGCAGTGCTAGAGAGGGGCGGGGCTTAAATCAGCCCCAGCATTTT.

The chain recombines TRBV6-5 with TRBJ2-2, with 9 bases matching TRBD2. The CDR3 covers 18 residues. Germline lookup yields CDR1 MNHEY and CDR2 SVGAGI. J gave up 3 bases and V 0 bases, and 8 bases lay outside the gene matches. CDR3 loop: CASSYSWWLAGYTGELFF. The CDR3 DNA is TGTGCCAGCAGTTACTCTTGGTGGCTAGCGGGATACACCGGGGAGCTGTTTTTT.

The rearrangement uses TRBV12-5 and TRBJ2-7; D is unclear. Trimming removed 6 bases from V and 2 bases from J, with 5 bases in between. CDR1 LGHNT and CDR2 FRNRAP come from the germline V gene. The CDR3 is 11 amino acids. The CDR3 region is CASGHPYEQYF. The DNA for the CDR3 is TGTGCTAGTGGCCACCCCTACGAGCAGTACTTC.

This clonotype was detected only a few times. The chain recombines TRBV7-2 with TRBJ2-7; 9 nucleotides match TRBD2. V gave up 5 bases and J gave up 3 bases; unmatched junction bases: 14. Germline V gives CDR1 SGHTA, CDR2 FQGNSA. CDR3 length: 17 amino acids. The DNA for the CDR3 is TGTGCCAGCAGCGGCGGGACTAGCAGATCTGGTCGCTACGAGCAGTACTTC. Its translation is CASSGGTSRSGRYEQYF.

The chain combines TRBV20-1 with TRBJ2-1; 8 bases map to TRBD2. The length of the CDR3 is 15 residues. The germline gives CDR1 DFQATT, CDR2 SNEGSKA (reference sequence). With V trimmed by 3 bases and J by 1 base, 5 bases remained unmatched. The CDR3, as DNA: TGCAGTGCTAGCCGAGCGGGAGCGTCCTACAATGAGCAGTTCTTC. Translation: CSASRAGASYNEQFF.

A single count supports this clonotype. CDR3 sequence: CAISESQRLNNEQFF. CDR3 in DNA: TGTGCCATCAGTGAGTCGCAACGGCTGAACAATGAGCAGTTCTTC. The V gene is TRBV10-3, the J gene TRBJ2-7; D gene uncertain. The J call may be mistaken, given a closer DNA end match to TRBJ2-1. Germline CDR1 reads ENHRY; CDR2 reads SYGVKD. The CDR3 has 15 amino acids.

This sequence joins TRBV29-1 and TRBJ1-1; D not certain. Trimming stripped 4 bases from V and 3 bases from J, with 12 bases between. Germline V gives CDR1 SQVTM, CDR2 ANQGSEA. The CDR3 spans 13 residues. As DNA, the CDR3 is TGCAGCGTTGTTTTGGGGATTGACACTGAAGCTTTCTTT. It encodes CSVVLGIDTEAFF.

This clonotype has a count of ten or more. V gene TRBV7-2 combines with J gene TRBJ2-3; D possibly corresponds to TRBD2 (6 bases). CDR1 is SGHTA and CDR2 is FQGNSA in the germline V gene. V lost 8 bases to trimming and J lost 5 bases, with 20 bases between them. CDR3 length: 15 residues. This chain's CDR3 is CASLGLARGEDTQYF. The CDR3 bases are TGTGCCAGCTTAGGGCTAGCGAGGGGAGAAGATACGCAGTATTTT.

Points on this clonotype: An end of the junction differs from the germline gene, which may be a read error. The rearrangement joins TRBV3-1 to TRBJ2-5; the D call may be TRBD1 or TRBD2 (5 bases each). The CDR3 is 12 amino acids. CDR1 LGHDT and CDR2 YNNKEL come from the germline V gene (reference sequence). In DNA, the CDR3 is TGTGCCTCCTCCCGGGGCCAGGAGACCCGGTACTTC. Translating it yields CASSRGQETRYF.

The gene calls are TRBV18 and TRBJ1-2; weak D call: TRBD1 (5 bases). Trimming left V 3 bases short and J 8 bases short, with 16 bases between. The CDR3 totals 14 residues. Per the germline V gene, CDR1 is KGHSH and CDR2 is LQKENI. The CDR3 loop reads CASSPGAEQKGYTF. The CDR3 nucleotides read TGTGCCAGCTCACCTGGGGCGGAACAGAAGGGCTACACCTTC.

This clonotype came up a few times. The rearrangement joins TRBV6-1 to TRBJ1-5, with 7 bases identical to TRBD1. Germline V gene sequence: CDR1 MNHNS, CDR2 SASEGT. The V and J ends lost 7 bases and 1 base, in that order; junction bases with no gene match: 4. CDR3 length: 14 amino acids. The CDR3, as DNA: TGTGCCAGCATCACGGGACAGAGCAATCAGCCCCAGCATTTT. Translated, it gives CASITGQSNQPQHF.

This clonotype came up once. The chain employs TRBV20-1 and TRBJ1-6; tentatively, D is TRBD1 (5 bases). There are 13 residues in the CDR3. The V end was cut by 6 bases, the J end by 5 bases, with 11 bases between. Germline assignment: CDR1 DFQATT and CDR2 SNEGSKA (reference sequence). CDR3 protein: CSARDPDNSPLHF. The CDR3 DNA reads as TGCAGTGCCCGGGACCCGGATAATTCACCCCTCCACTTT.

This clonotype appeared a few times. The rearrangement links TRBV15 to TRBJ2-5, with D possibly matching TRBD1 (6 bases). Germline lookup yields CDR1 LNHNV and CDR2 YYDKDF (reference sequence). Trimming cost V 5 bases and J 2 bases, with 12 bases left between them. The CDR3 runs to 14 residues. The CDR3 spells CATSARTEQETQYF. In DNA form, the CDR3 reads TGTGCCACCAGCGCTCGGACAGAGCAAGAGACCCAGTACTTC.

The chain links TRBV7-8 to TRBJ2-2, with D perhaps given as TRBD1 or TRBD2 (5 bases each). The germline CDR1 and CDR2 sequences are SGHVS and FQNEAQ. The CDR3 totals 20 residues. V was pared by 5 bases and J by 6 bases, with 31 bases between. CDR3 nucleotide sequence: TGTGCCAGCAGCCGGGCGAGGGGCCGCGCCACCAATATGGGGTCCGGGGAGCTGTTTTTT. Translation gives CASSRARGRATNMGSGELFF.

This chain joins TRBV20-1 and TRBJ2-3; the D gene could be TRBD1 or TRBD2 (6 bases each). Germline values: CDR1 DFQATT, CDR2 SNEGSKA (reference sequence). Trimming took 4 bases from V and 0 from J, leaving 23 bases between them. The length of the CDR3 is 18 residues. The CDR3 nucleotides read TGCAGTGCTAACGTGGGGGGCTCACTACTCGCTAGCACAGATACGCAGTATTTT. Its protein is CSANVGGSLLASTDTQYF.

This clonotype was counted at least ten times. V and J are TRBV3-1 and TRBJ1-6; no clear D gene. CDR1 and CDR2 (germline): LGHDT, YNNKEL (reference sequence). CDR3 length: 14 residues. Trimming stripped 4 bases from V and 10 bases from J, with 14 bases between. The CDR3 loop is CASSLNSLGSPLHF. The CDR3 region has the DNA TGTGCCAGCAGCCTGAACAGCCTCGGATCACCCCTCCACTTT.

The chain carries TRBV29-1 and TRBJ2-5; 10 nucleotides align to TRBD2. Per germline, CDR1 SQVTM and CDR2 ANQGSEA. This CDR3 is 15 amino acids long. V shed 3 bases, J shed 1 base, and the junction held 5 bases outside the gene matches. CDR3 amino acids: CSVENVAGGQETQYF. The CDR3, as DNA: TGCAGCGTTGAGAATGTAGCGGGAGGCCAAGAGACCCAGTACTTC.

This chain joins TRBV24-1 and TRBJ2-5, with 8 bases lining up with TRBD2. The CDR3 consists of 14 residues. Per germline, CDR1 KGHDR and CDR2 SFDVKD. V shed 5 bases, J shed 4 bases, and the junction held 5 bases outside the gene matches. The DNA of the CDR3 is TGTGCCACCAGTGCCACGGGAGGGCGAGAGACCCAGTACTTC. Amino acid sequence: CATSATGGRETQYF.

This clonotype was observed a handful of times. V is TRBV20-1 and J is TRBJ2-7; 13 bases align to TRBD2. Losses at the gene ends were 6 bases for V and 3 bases for J; bases not matched to a gene: 5. CDR1 DFQATT and CDR2 SNEGSKA come from the germline V gene (reference sequence). This CDR3 has 14 residues. CDR3 region: CSATTSGRDYEQYF. CDR3 DNA: TGCAGTGCCACCACTAGCGGGAGGGACTACGAGCAGTACTTC.

Ten or more counts support this clonotype. This chain uses TRBV6-5 with TRBJ1-5; no reliable D call. This CDR3 is 14 amino acids long. Germline V gene lookup returns CDR1 MNHEY and CDR2 SVGAGI. V lost 6 bases and J lost 3, with 12 bases in between. CDR3 DNA sequence: TGTGCCAGCAGGCCCGGGCAGGCCAATCAGCCCCAGCATTTT. Translated: CASRPGQANQPQHF.

This clonotype was recorded only once. The chain has TRBV5-1 and TRBJ2-5, with 8 nucleotides matching TRBD1. Germline CDR1 is SGHRS and CDR2 is YFSETQ. There are 15 residues in the CDR3. With V trimmed by 4 bases and J by 4 bases, 9 bases remained unmatched. The CDR3 nucleotides are TGCGCCAGCAGCCCTAGGACAGGGAGATTAGAGACCCAGTACTTC. Its translation is CASSPRTGRLETQYF.

This chain uses TRBV5-5 with TRBJ1-2, with D hard to call. V was clipped by 4 bases and J by 10 bases, with 8 bases between them. This CDR3 contains 10 residues. Germline values: CDR1 SGHKS, CDR2 YYEKEE (reference sequence). The CDR3 loop reads CASSRENYTF. The CDR3 bases are TGTGCCAGCAGCAGGGAAAACTACACCTTC. Variable domain in full (rest from reference TRBV5-5 and TRBJ1-2): DAGVTQSPTHLIKTRGQQVTLRCSPISGHKSVSWYQQVLGQGPQFIFQYYEKEERGRGNFPDRFSARQFPNYSSELNVNALLLGDSALYLCASSRENYTFGSGTRLTVV.

This clonotype was picked up many times. The chain employs TRBV2 and TRBJ1-5; D might be TRBD1 (5 bases). Germline V lookup: CDR1 SNHLY, CDR2 FYNNEI. With 5 bases removed from V and 3 bases from J, the gap between germline ends came to 11 bases. There are 14 residues in the CDR3. CDR3 amino acids: CASSSVGVNQPQHF. The CDR3 nucleotides are TGTGCCAGCAGTTCTGTAGGGGTCAATCAGCCCCAGCATTTT. The whole variable domain, filled in from reference TRBV2 and TRBJ1-5, reads EPEVTQTPSHQVTQMGQEVILRCVPISNHLYFYWYRQILGQKVEFLVSFYNNEISEKSEIFDDQFSVERPDGSNFTLKIRSTKLEDSAMYFCASSSVGVNQPQHFGDGTRLSIL.

The J gene is TRBJ1-2, the V gene TRBV28; no firm D call. The V gene lost 4 bases and the J gene lost 4 bases, with 16 bases spanning the gap. Germline assignment: CDR1 MDHEN and CDR2 SYDVKM. This CDR3 comprises 15 residues. CDR3 sequence: CASSSTDGQIYGYTF. The CDR3 DNA reads TGTGCCAGCAGTTCAACGGACGGTCAAATCTATGGCTACACCTTC.